The 2 T cell receptor beta chains listed next were all sequenced from one sample in a study of siplizumab effects on memory and regulatory T cells (dated by TCRdb to about 2019). Library creation used the immunoSEQ multiplex PCR assay. TCRdb limited this immuneACCESS table to in-frame rearrangements with V and J called. A share of clones is missing; checked studies link under half to unresolved V genes, and the rest is unexplained. In all, the sample holds tens of thousands of clones, and 89% of those were seen once. The ten largest clones take up 0.25% of the sample. Source material: naive CD4+ T cells sorted from blood. The cell subset or site label for this specimen denotes: unstimulated naive T cells. These TCRs come from a human donor in good health.

The V call is TRBV4-1, the J call TRBJ1-1, with no clear D. This CDR3 has 14 residues. Germline CDR1 and CDR2: MGHRA and YSYEKL. Trimming cost V 2 bases and J 2 bases, with 9 bases left between them. The CDR3 spells CASSQFSLNTEAFF. The CDR3, as DNA: TGCGCCAGCAGCCAATTCAGCCTTAACACTGAAGCTTTCTTT.

The V gene is TRBV5-1, the J gene TRBJ2-5; TRBD2 aligns across 11 bases. The CDR3 spans 15 residues. V lost 2 bases and J lost 2; bases outside the gene matches: 2. Germline-derived CDR1 and CDR2 are SGHRS and YFSETQ. For the CDR3, the DNA is TGCGCCAGCAGCTTCCGACTAGCGGGGCAAGAGACCCAGTACTTC. Encoded protein: CASSFRLAGQETQYF.